This T cell receptor (beta chain) was identified during a study of T cell responses to AZD1222 COVID-19 vaccine. Findings and caveats of the study: Clonal diversity may have been underestimated in mostly white British donors. When two AZD1222 doses had been given, Spike-specific TCR breadth and depth rose.

J lost 0 bases, V lost 5 bases, and 3 bases had no gene match. Germline assignment: CDR1 MNHEY and CDR2 SVGEGT. The CDR3 runs 14 residues. This clone was counted ten times or more. The antigen remains undetermined. Assay used: immunoSEQ multiplex PCR; TCRdb lists only in-frame clones, some missing. In the table there are 150,000 to 200,000 clones, roughly nine tenths of which are singletons. The sample here was peripheral blood, taken 28 days after the second AZD1222 dose. The chain recombines TRBV6-2 or TRBV6-3 with TRBJ2-7; 8 bases map to TRBD2. The origin of this receptor is an adult who received the AZD1222 COVID-19 vaccine. CDR3 nucleotides: TGTGCCAGCAGTCCCGGGACTAGCTCCTACGAGCAGTACTTC. Protein sequence: CASSPGTSSYEQYF.